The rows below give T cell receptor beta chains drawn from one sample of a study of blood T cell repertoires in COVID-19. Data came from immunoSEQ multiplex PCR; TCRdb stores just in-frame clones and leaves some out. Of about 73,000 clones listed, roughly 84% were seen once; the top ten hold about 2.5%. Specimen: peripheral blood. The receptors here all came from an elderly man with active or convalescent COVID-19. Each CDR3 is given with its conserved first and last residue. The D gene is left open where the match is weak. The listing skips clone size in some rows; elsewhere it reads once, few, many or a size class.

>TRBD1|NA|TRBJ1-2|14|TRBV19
TGTGCCAGTAGTCTTACCGGACAGGGGCGAAGCTACACCTTC
CASSLTGQGRSYTF
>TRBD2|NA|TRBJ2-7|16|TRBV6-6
TGTGCCAGCAGTTACCCCATGCGGGGGGTATCCTACGAGCAGTACTTC
CASSYPMRGVSYEQYF
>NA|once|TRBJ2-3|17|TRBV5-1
TGCGCCAGCAGCTCCGGAAGACGTAGAGGTGGCGCAGATACGCAGTATTTT
CASSSGRRRGGADTQYF
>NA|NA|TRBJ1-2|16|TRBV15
TGTGCCACCAGCAGAGGGACAGCTCCCCTCCTCTATGGCTACACCTTC
CATSRGTAPLLYGYTF
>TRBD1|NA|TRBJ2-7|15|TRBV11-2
TGTGCCAGCAGACGTGGCGGGACAGGGATATACGAGCAGTACTTC
CASRRGGTGIYEQYF
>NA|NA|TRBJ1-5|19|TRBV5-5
TGTGCCAGCAGTCCAAACCCCCCCACAGGATTGAATAGCAATCAGCCCCAGCATTTT
CASSPNPPTGLNSNQPQHF
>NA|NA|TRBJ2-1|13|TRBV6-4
TGTGCCAGCAGTGTAGATCCGGTTGGTGAGCAGTTCTTC
CASSVDPVGEQFF
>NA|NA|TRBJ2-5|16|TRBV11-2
TGTGCCAGCAGCCTGGGTGGCGGCACCCGACAAGAGACCCAGTACTTC
CASSLGGGTRQETQYF
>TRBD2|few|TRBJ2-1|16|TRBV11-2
TGTGCCAGCAGCTCACTCCTAGCGGGGGGGCCCAATGAGCAGTTCTTC
CASSSLLAGGPNEQFF
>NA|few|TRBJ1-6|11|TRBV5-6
TGTGCCAGCAGCTTCAGATCACCCCTCCACTTT
CASSFRSPLHF
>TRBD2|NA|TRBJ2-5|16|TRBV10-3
TGTGCCATCAGTGAGTCGGCTAGCGGGATCCAAGAGACCCAGTACTTC
CAISESASGIQETQYF
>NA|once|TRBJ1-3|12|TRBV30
TGTGCCTGGTCGGGGACTCGAAACACCATATATTTT
CAWSGTRNTIYF
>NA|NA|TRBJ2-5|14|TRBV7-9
TGTGCCAGCAGCTTACAGGGTGTCGTGGTGACCCAGTACTTC
CASSLQGVVVTQYF
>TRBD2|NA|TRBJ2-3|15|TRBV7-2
TGTGCCAGCAGCGTCAGCGGGATTAGCACAGATACGCAGTATTTT
CASSVSGISTDTQYF
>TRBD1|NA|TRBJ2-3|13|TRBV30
TGTGCCTGGAGTGTACAGGGGGGAGATACGCAGTATTTT
CAWSVQGGDTQYF
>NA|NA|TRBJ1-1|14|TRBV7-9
TGTGCCAGCAGCCTCGTCCCCGTGAACACTGAAGCTTTCTTT
CASSLVPVNTEAFF
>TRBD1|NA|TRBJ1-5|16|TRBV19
TGTGCCAGTAGTATAGTACGGACAGGGGCTAATCAGCCCCAGCATTTT
CASSIVRTGANQPQHF
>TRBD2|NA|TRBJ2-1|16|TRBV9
TGTGCCAGCAGCCCGACGTTGGGACTAGCGGAAAATGAGCAGTTCTTC
CASSPTLGLAENEQFF
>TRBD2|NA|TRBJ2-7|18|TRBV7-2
TGTGCCAGCAGCTTGTTGGCAGGGACTAGCGGTATCTCCTACGAGCAGTACTTC
CASSLLAGTSGISYEQYF
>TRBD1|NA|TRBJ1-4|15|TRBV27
TGTGCCAGCAGAGTAGGGACAGGACGTCCTGAAAAACTGTTTTTT
CASRVGTGRPEKLFF
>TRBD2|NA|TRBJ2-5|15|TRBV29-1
TGCAGCGTTGAACCAGCGGGGGGCCTACAAGAGACCCAGTACTTC
CSVEPAGGLQETQYF
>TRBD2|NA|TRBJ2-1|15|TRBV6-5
TGTGCCAGCACCGGGGTAGCGGGGAACTACAATGAGCAGTTCTTC
CASTGVAGNYNEQFF
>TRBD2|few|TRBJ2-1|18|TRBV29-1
TGCAGCGTTGAATCCCCGGGACTAGCGGGAGTAGGTTCAAATGAGCAGTTCTTC
CSVESPGLAGVGSNEQFF
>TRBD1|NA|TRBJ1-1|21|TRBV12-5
TGTGCTAGTGGTTTGGGTCAATTCGGGAACAGGGGCCTCGAGCTGGACACTGAAGCTTTCTTT
CASGLGQFGNRGLELDTEAFF
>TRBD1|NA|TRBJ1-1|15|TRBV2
TGTGCCAGCGGCCCCGGACAGGGGAGGAACACTGAAGCTTTCTTT
CASGPGQGRNTEAFF
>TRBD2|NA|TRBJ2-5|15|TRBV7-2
TGTGCCAGCAGCTTAGGCGGGAGTCGAGAAGAGACCCAGTACTTC
CASSLGGSREETQYF
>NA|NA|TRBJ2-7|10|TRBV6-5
TGTGCCAGCAGTCTGTACGAGCAGTACTTC
CASSLYEQYF
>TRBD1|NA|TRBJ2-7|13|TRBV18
TGTGCCAGCTCACCACAACAGGGGAACGAGCAGTACTTC
CASSPQQGNEQYF
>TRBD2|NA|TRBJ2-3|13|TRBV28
TGTGCCAGCAGTTTCGGGGGGACAGATACGCAGTATTTT
CASSFGGTDTQYF
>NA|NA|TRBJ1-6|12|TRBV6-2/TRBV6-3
TGTGCCAGCAGTTACGGGGAGTCACCCCTCCACTTT
CASSYGESPLHF
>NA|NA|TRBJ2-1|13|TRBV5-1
TGCGCCAGCAGCGGGGCCACCTACAATGAGCAGTTCTTC
CASSGATYNEQFF
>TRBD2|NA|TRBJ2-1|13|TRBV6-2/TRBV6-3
TGTGCCAGCAGTGTAGCGGGAGTTAGTGAGCAGTTCTTC
CASSVAGVSEQFF
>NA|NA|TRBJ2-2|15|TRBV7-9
TGTGCCAGCACCTCTTCCACTAACTTGACCGGGGAGCTGTTTTTT
CASTSSTNLTGELFF
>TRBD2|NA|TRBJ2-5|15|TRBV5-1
TGCGCCAGCAGCTTGCCCACGGGGGGGCGAGAGACCCAGTACTTC
CASSLPTGGRETQYF
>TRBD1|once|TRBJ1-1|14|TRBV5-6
TGTGCCAGCAGCCTGGACAGGCGGAACACTGAAGCTTTCTTT
CASSLDRRNTEAFF
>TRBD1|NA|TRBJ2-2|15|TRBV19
TGTGCCAGTAACGCAGGGGGCAAGAGCACCGGGGAGCTGTTTTTT
CASNAGGKSTGELFF
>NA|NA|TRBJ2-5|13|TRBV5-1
TGCGCCAGCAGCTCGCAGGGTAGAGAGACCCAGTACTTC
CASSSQGRETQYF
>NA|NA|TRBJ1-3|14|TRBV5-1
TGCGCCAGCAGCCAACAGGGTGGTGGAAACACCATATATTTT
CASSQQGGGNTIYF
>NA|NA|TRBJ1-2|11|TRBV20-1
TGCAGTGCTGGAGGGAGCTATGGCTACACCTTC
CSAGGSYGYTF
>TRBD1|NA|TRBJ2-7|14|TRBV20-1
TGCAGTGCCAGTCCCGGGACAGGTACCTACGAGCAGTACTTC
CSASPGTGTYEQYF
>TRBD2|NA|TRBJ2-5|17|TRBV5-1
TGCGCCAGCAGCACGGAGCCTAGCGGGGCCCCCGGAGAGACCCAGTACTTC
CASSTEPSGAPGETQYF
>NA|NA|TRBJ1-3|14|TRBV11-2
TGTGCCAGCAGTCTCCAGGGGCTTGGAAACACCATATATTTT
CASSLQGLGNTIYF
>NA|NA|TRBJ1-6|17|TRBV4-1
TGCGCCAGCAGCCAAGTCGGGGGGGGACCGAGGGCTTCACCCCTCCACTTT
CASSQVGGGPRASPLHF
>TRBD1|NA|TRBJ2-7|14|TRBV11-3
TGTGCCAGCAGCCTAGGGGGCGCCCGGTACGAGCAGTACTTC
CASSLGGARYEQYF
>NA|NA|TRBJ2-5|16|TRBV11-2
TGTGCCAGCAGAAAAGCCGGTTGGGGGCAGGAAGAGACCCAGTACTTC
CASRKAGWGQEETQYF
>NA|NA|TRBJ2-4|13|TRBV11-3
TGTGCCAGCAGGGCCACTCCGGGGAACATTCAGTACTTC
CASRATPGNIQYF
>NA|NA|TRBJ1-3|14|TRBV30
TGTGCCTGGAGCGCCGGCGGATCTGGAAACACCATATATTTT
CAWSAGGSGNTIYF
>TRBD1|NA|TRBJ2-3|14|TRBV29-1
TGCAGCGTTGAGGACAGGGGGCGCCCCGATACGCAGTATTTT
CSVEDRGRPDTQYF
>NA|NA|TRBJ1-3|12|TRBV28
TGTGCCAGCGAGGCTGCTGGAAACACCATATATTTT
CASEAAGNTIYF
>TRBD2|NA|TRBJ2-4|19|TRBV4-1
TGCGCCAGCAGCCAAGACGCGGGAGACTTCCTCTTAGCCAAAAACATTCAGTACTTC
CASSQDAGDFLLAKNIQYF
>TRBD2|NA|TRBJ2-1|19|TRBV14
TGTGCCAGCAGCCTCACAAGGACTAGCGGCCGATTCTCCTACAATGAGCAGTTCTTC
CASSLTRTSGRFSYNEQFF
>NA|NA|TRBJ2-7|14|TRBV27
TGTGCCAGCTCTCCTGGAGGGCGAACCTACGAGCAGTACTTC
CASSPGGRTYEQYF
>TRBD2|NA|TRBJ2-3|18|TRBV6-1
TGTGCCAGCAGTGGCCTGTCCGGTAGCGGGACAAACACAGATACGCAGTATTTT
CASSGLSGSGTNTDTQYF
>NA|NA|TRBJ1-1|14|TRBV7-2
TGTGCCAGCAGCACACAGGGTGCGAACACTGAAGCTTTCTTT
CASSTQGANTEAFF